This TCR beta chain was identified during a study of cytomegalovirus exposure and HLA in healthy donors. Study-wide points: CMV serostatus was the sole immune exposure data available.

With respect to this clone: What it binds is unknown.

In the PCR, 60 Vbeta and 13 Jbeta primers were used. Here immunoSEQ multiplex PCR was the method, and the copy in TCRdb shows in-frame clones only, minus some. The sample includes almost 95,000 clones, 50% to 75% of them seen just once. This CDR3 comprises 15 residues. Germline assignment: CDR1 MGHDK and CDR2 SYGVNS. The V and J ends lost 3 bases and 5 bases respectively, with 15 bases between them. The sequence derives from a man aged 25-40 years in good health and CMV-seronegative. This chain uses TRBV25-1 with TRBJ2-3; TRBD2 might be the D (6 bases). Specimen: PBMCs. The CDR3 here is CASSDPRDFKDTQYF. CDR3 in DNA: TGTGCCAGCAGTGACCCCCGGGACTTCAAAGATACGCAGTATTTT.